The 32 T cell receptor beta chains listed next were all sequenced from one sample in a study of T cells after yellow fever vaccination. TCRdb ran MiXCR on the 5' RACE reads and lists one entry per CDR3 protein. The sample includes approximately 300,000 distinct CDR3 sequences, approximately 7% of them seen just once. The sequenced sample was PBMCs, obtained about 41 days after the first yellow fever vaccination. These receptors came from a man aged 18 to 29 who received the YFV17D yellow fever vaccine.

This clonotype turned up a few times. The V and J genes are TRBV29-1 and TRBJ2-1, with TRBD1 matching over 9 bases. The J segment lost 6 bases and the V segment lost 4 bases, leaving 10 bases of the junction unmatched. CDR3 size: 15 residues. In germline, CDR1 is SQVTM, CDR2 ANQGSEA. Here the CDR3 reads CSVAVTGGLTNEQFF. DNA of the CDR3: TGCAGCGTTGCCGTGACAGGGGGTTTGACCAATGAGCAGTTCTTC.

In its sample, this clonotype was seen a few times. The genes are TRBV6-1 and TRBJ1-2; 7 nucleotides line up with TRBD1. V lost 5 bases and J lost 3; bases outside the gene matches: 9. CDR1 is MNHNS, CDR2 SASEGT, per germline. The CDR3 extends over 15 amino acids. CDR3 sequence (DNA): TGTGCCAGCAGTCCAGATAGGGGGCGTCACTATGGCTACACCTTC. Translated: CASSPDRGRHYGYTF.

This clonotype appeared a few times. V usage is TRBV7-2 and J usage is TRBJ2-2; 9 nucleotides align to TRBD2. Germline V CDR1 and CDR2: SGHTA, FQGNSA. The CDR3 is 14 amino acids. J was trimmed by 6 bases and V by 5 bases; bases with no gene match: 4. The CDR3 DNA is TGTGCCAGCAGCGCGGGACTAGCCTCCGGGGAGCTGTTTTTT. This translates into CASSAGLASGELFF.

Many counts were recorded for this clonotype. J is TRBJ1-3 and V is TRBV7-2, with a possible D match to TRBD1 (6 bases). V shed 1 base and J shed 1 base, with 11 bases lying between them. CDR3 length: 16 residues. Germline lookup yields CDR1 SGHTA and CDR2 FQGNSA. CDR3 residues: CASSLGQVASGNTIYF. CDR3 nucleotides: TGTGCCAGCAGCTTAGGACAGGTTGCGTCTGGAAACACCATATATTTT.

This clonotype was detected ten times or more. The rearrangement links TRBV5-1 to TRBJ1-6; no definite D call. Trimming took off 6 bases at V and 0 bases at J, with 10 bases between the two ends. The CDR3 contains 15 residues. Germline loops: CDR1 SGHRS, CDR2 YFSETQ. CDR3 protein: CASTQEGSYNSPLHF. Here the CDR3 DNA reads TGCGCCAGCACGCAGGAGGGCTCCTATAATTCACCCCTCCACTTT.

V usage is TRBV4-2 and J usage is TRBJ2-7; TRBD1 matches at 7 bases. V gave up 3 bases and J gave up 3 bases; unmatched junction bases: 5. This CDR3 is 14 amino acids long. Germline-derived CDR1 and CDR2 are LGHNA and YNFKEQ. This CDR3 reads CASSHGQVGYEQYF. CDR3 in DNA: TGTGCCAGCAGCCATGGACAGGTCGGCTACGAGCAGTACTTC.

CDR3 nucleotide sequence: TGTGCCAGTAGTACCTCTGCGGGGACAGGGCCCGACAGGGATCAGCCCCAGCATTTT. It codes for CASSTSAGTGPDRDQPQHF. The chain recombines TRBV19 with TRBJ1-5; 9 bases are shared with TRBD1. This CDR3 has 19 amino acids. With 4 bases clipped from V and 5 bases from J, the junction kept 18 bases outside the gene matches. The germline V gene encodes CDR1 LNHDA and CDR2 SQIVND (reference sequence).

This clonotype was counted only a few times. The chain uses TRBV18 and TRBJ2-7; D is unresolved. The CDR3 has 13 residues. Germline V gene lookup returns CDR1 KGHSH and CDR2 LQKENI. Between the trimmed V and J ends, which lost 3 bases and 7 bases, there was a span of 13 bases. The CDR3 spells CASSPLRDGEQYF. The CDR3 DNA reads as TGTGCCAGCTCACCTCTCCGTGACGGTGAGCAGTACTTC.

Ten or more counts support this clonotype. This chain connects TRBV7-9 to TRBJ2-1; 8 bases fit TRBD1. Germline CDR1 reads SEHNR; CDR2 reads FQNEAQ (reference sequence). J gave up 14 bases and V 1 base, and 4 bases lay outside the gene matches. The CDR3 loop spans 12 amino acids. The CDR3: CASSLEGQGEFF. The DNA of the CDR3 is TGTGCCAGCAGCTTAGAAGGACAGGGAGAGTTCTTC.

The chain combines TRBV15 with TRBJ2-7; no clear D. The CDR3 has 14 residues. Germline-derived CDR1 and CDR2 are LNHNV and YYDKDF (reference sequence). V was cut by 0 bases and J by 3 bases, with 9 bases left in between. CDR3 bases: TGTGCCACCAGCAGAGATTTGGGCGACTACGAGCAGTACTTC. Protein sequence: CATSRDLGDYEQYF.

This clonotype occurred a few times. The chain recombines TRBV10-3 with TRBJ2-3; 8 bases line up with TRBD1. The CDR3 is 13 residues long. From germline, CDR1 is ENHRY and CDR2 SYGVKD. V lost 5 bases to trimming and J lost 6 bases; unmatched junction nucleotides: 4. In nucleotides, the CDR3 is TGTGCCATCAGTTCAGGGGGCGCGGATACGCAGTATTTT. Amino acid sequence: CAISSGGADTQYF.

Concerning this clonotype: One junction end does not reproduce the germline sequence, and a read error may be involved. This chain joins TRBV7-9 and TRBJ2-1; 12 bases are a match to TRBD2. Germline assignment: CDR1 SEHNR and CDR2 FQNEAQ (reference sequence). The length of the CDR3 is 17 residues. The CDR3 sequence: CASSPRTSGASYNEQLF. CDR3 nucleotides: TGTGCCAGCAGCCCACGGACTAGCGGGGCTTCCTACAATGAGCAGCTCTTC.

This clonotype was seen more than once but under ten times. The rearrangement joins TRBV29-1 to TRBJ2-1; 12 nucleotides line up with TRBD2. CDR1 is SQVTM and CDR2 is ANQGSEA in the germline V gene. Trimming took 3 bases from V and 0 from J; bases not matched to a gene: 12. The length of the CDR3 is 19 residues. DNA for the CDR3: TGCAGCGTTGATCGTTCACTAGCGGGGGGTCTAAGCTCCTACAATGAGCAGTTCTTC. It specifies CSVDRSLAGGLSSYNEQFF.

This clonotype was observed a few times. This sequence joins TRBV3-1 and TRBJ2-7; D is unclear. This CDR3 has 15 amino acids. Germline V gives CDR1 LGHDT, CDR2 YNNKEL (reference sequence). V gave up 1 base and J gave up 3 bases, with 13 bases separating them. Written as DNA, the CDR3 is TGTGCCAGCAGCCAAGGCCTGAGTGCGAGCTACGAGCAGTACTTC. It encodes CASSQGLSASYEQYF.

This clonotype showed up just a few times. The chain recombines TRBV4-3 with TRBJ2-7, with D uncertain. CDR3 length: 15 residues. Between the trimmed V and J ends, which lost 0 bases and 2 bases, there was a span of 11 bases. Per germline, CDR1 LGHNA and CDR2 YSLEER. CDR3: CASSQDPVEAYEQYF. The CDR3 region has the DNA TGCGCCAGCAGCCAAGACCCGGTAGAAGCCTACGAGCAGTACTTC.

This clonotype showed up just a few times. The J gene is TRBJ2-4, the V gene TRBV3-1; no reliable D call. This CDR3 contains 11 residues. V lost 0 bases and J 9 bases, leaving 3 bases between the germline ends. Germline V CDR1 and CDR2: LGHDT, YNNKEL (reference sequence). CDR3 loop: CASSQEGIQYF. As DNA, the CDR3 is TGTGCCAGCAGCCAAGAAGGCATTCAGTACTTC.

The table lists this clonotype with a few counts. The chain combines TRBV5-4 with TRBJ1-1; D possibly corresponds to TRBD1 (6 bases). With 4 bases removed from V and 0 bases from J, the gap between germline ends came to 13 bases. The CDR3 totals 15 residues. CDR1 and CDR2 (germline): SGHNT, YYREEE (reference sequence). This CDR3 is CASSRVEGVNTEAFF. The DNA for the CDR3 is TGTGCCAGCAGCCGCGTGGAGGGGGTGAACACTGAAGCTTTCTTT.

This clonotype was seen more than once but under ten times. DNA for the CDR3: TGTGCCAGCAGCTTAGTTCTGGGGGATGAGCAGTTCTTC. This translates into CASSLVLGDEQFF. This rearrangement joins TRBV7-6 to TRBJ2-1; D possibly uses TRBD1 or TRBD2 (5 bases each). Germline-derived CDR1 and CDR2 are SGHVS and FNYEAQ. Between the trimmed V and J ends, which lost 1 base and 8 bases, there was a span of 9 bases. The CDR3 spans 13 residues. Combining the CDR3 with reference TRBV7-6 and TRBJ2-1 gives the whole variable domain GAGVSQSPRYKVTKRGQDVALRCDPISGHVSLYWYRQALGQGPEFLTYFNYEAQQDKSGLPNDRFSAERPEGSISTLTIQRTEQRDSAMYRCASSLVLGDEQFFGPGTRLTVL.

The chain couples TRBV12-3 or TRBV12-4 to TRBJ1-6; D unresolved. The CDR3 runs to 16 residues. With 5 bases removed from V and 0 bases from J, the gap between germline ends came to 11 bases. This chain's CDR3 is CASSRVSNSYNSPLHF. The CDR3, as DNA: TGTGCCAGCAGTCGGGTCTCCAACTCCTATAATTCACCCCTCCACTTT.

The rearrangement links TRBV20-1 to TRBJ1-2, with TRBD1 matching over 7 bases. Germline CDR1 is DFQATT and CDR2 is SNEGSKA (reference sequence). The trim removed 4 bases at V and 7 bases at J, leaving 12 bases unmatched. The CDR3 consists of 14 residues. The CDR3 loop reads CSAKKAGGAGGYTF. The CDR3 region has the DNA TGCAGTGCTAAAAAAGCAGGGGGAGCGGGTGGCTACACCTTC.

This chain connects TRBV5-1 to TRBJ1-2; TRBD1 aligns across 7 bases. CDR1 is SGHRS and CDR2 is YFSETQ in the germline V gene. V shed 8 bases, J shed 5 bases, and the junction held 15 bases outside the gene matches. The CDR3 extends over 15 amino acids. CDR3 loop: CARTPQGVLDYGYTF. In DNA, the CDR3 is TGCGCCAGGACCCCCCAGGGGGTGCTTGATTATGGCTACACCTTC.

This rearrangement joins TRBV19 to TRBJ2-7; 9 nucleotides line up with TRBD1. This CDR3 region has 14 residues. V shed 3 bases and J 3 bases; nucleotides not matched to a gene: 3. Germline CDR1 LNHDA, CDR2 SQIVND (reference sequence). The CDR3 DNA reads TGTGCCAGTAGTATCACAGGGGGCGGCTACGAGCAGTACTTC. It translates to CASSITGGGYEQYF.

This clonotype occurred a few times. V gene TRBV4-1 combines with J gene TRBJ1-5; perhaps TRBD1 as D (5 bases). Germline-derived CDR1 and CDR2 are MGHRA and YSYEKL. Trimming pared 6 bases from V and 4 bases from J, leaving 13 bases between. The CDR3 length is 14 residues. This CDR3 reads CASRGEGYNQPQHF. The DNA of the CDR3 is TGCGCCAGCAGGGGGGAGGGGTATAATCAGCCCCAGCATTTT.

This clonotype was seen a handful of times. V gene TRBV20-1 combines with J gene TRBJ1-3; 7 bases map to TRBD1. This CDR3 has 17 residues. V gave up 0 bases and J gave up 3 bases; unmatched junction bases: 11. The germline V gene has CDR1 DFQATT and CDR2 SNEGSKA (reference sequence). The CDR3 reads CSARDTGGAGGGNTIYF. CDR3 DNA sequence: TGCAGTGCTAGAGATACAGGTGGAGCAGGGGGTGGAAACACCATATATTTT.

V gene TRBV18 combines with J gene TRBJ2-3; D not certain. V lost 1 base to trimming and J lost 2 bases, with 7 bases between them. CDR3 length equals 14 residues. Germline-derived CDR1 and CDR2 are KGHSH and LQKENI. CDR3 protein: CASSPRLTTDTQYF. The CDR3 region has the DNA TGTGCCAGCTCACCACGCCTTACCACAGATACGCAGTATTTT.

This clonotype showed up many times. The rearrangement joins TRBV5-1 to TRBJ2-7; 7 nucleotides agree with TRBD2. CDR1 is SGHRS, CDR2 YFSETQ, per germline. The CDR3 extends over 14 amino acids. V trimming: 2 bases; J trimming: 4 bases; junction bases outside the gene matches: 6. The CDR3 nucleotides are TGCGCCAGCAGCTTAGCAGCGGGACTTTACGAGCAGTACTTC. It yields the protein CASSLAAGLYEQYF.

This clonotype was detected only once. V and J are TRBV7-2 and TRBJ2-1; perhaps TRBD2 as D (5 bases). Deletions cut 2 bases from V and 0 bases from J, with 8 bases between. The CDR3 has 15 residues. Germline V gene data show CDR1 as SGHTA and CDR2 as FQGNSA. The DNA for the CDR3 is TGTGCCAGCAGCTTACAGCGGAGCTCCTACAATGAGCAGTTCTTC. Translated, it gives CASSLQRSSYNEQFF.

This clonotype was detected many times. Sequence at one end of the junction differs from germline and may be a read error. The chain carries TRBV5-1 and TRBJ2-7; TRBD1 aligns across 11 bases. CDR1 and CDR2 from the germline V gene are SGHRS and YFSETQ. This CDR3 is 14 amino acids long. This CDR3 reads CASSPGQGAYEQYF. As DNA, the CDR3 is TGTGCCAGCAGCCCGGGACAGGGGGCCTACGAGCAGTACTTC.

The CDR3 sequence: CAWTPGGSNQPQHF. CDR3 coding DNA: TGTGCCTGGACCCCTGGTGGGAGCAATCAGCCCCAGCATTTT. The chain recombines TRBV30 with TRBJ1-5; D unresolved. CDR3 length equals 14 residues. The V and J ends lost 4 bases and 1 base respectively, with 11 bases between them. Germline V gene lookup returns CDR1 GTSNPN and CDR2 SVGIG (reference sequence).

V is TRBV7-9 and J is TRBJ2-3; 11 nucleotides match TRBD1. Germline lookup yields CDR1 SEHNR and CDR2 FQNEAQ (reference sequence). V dropped 5 bases and J dropped 4; count of bases not matched to a gene: 8. The CDR3 contains 16 residues. CDR3: CASSPRDRGLADTQYF. In DNA form, the CDR3 reads TGTGCCAGCAGCCCGAGGGACAGGGGGTTAGCAGATACGCAGTATTTT.

This clonotype has more than one count but fewer than ten. The CDR3 region is CASSQGVTYEQYF. As DNA, the CDR3 is TGCGCCAGCAGCCAAGGGGTCACCTACGAGCAGTACTTC. This chain joins TRBV4-3 and TRBJ2-7; no definite D call. With 1 base removed from V and 2 bases from J, the gap between germline ends came to 6 bases. The CDR3 consists of 13 residues. Per the germline V gene, CDR1 is LGHNA and CDR2 is YSLEER.

This clonotype has at least ten counts. The genes are TRBV6-4 and TRBJ1-1; D ambiguous. The CDR3 consists of 13 residues. V was cut by 5 bases and J by 2 bases, with 9 bases left in between. From germline, CDR1 is MRHNA and CDR2 SNTAGT. The CDR3: CASSSNPNTEAFF. The DNA of the CDR3 is TGTGCCAGCAGTTCCAATCCAAACACTGAAGCTTTCTTT.